This is a list of T cell receptor beta chains from one sample in a study of blood T cells in healthy people across ages. TCRdb ran MiXCR on the 5' RACE reads and lists one entry per CDR3 protein. The sample contains about 640,000 distinct CDR3 sequences, about 30% of which appear only once. Material for sequencing was blood. The receptors derive from a woman aged 80 or over in good health. The CDR3 runs from the conserved cysteine through the conserved F or W. Each record gives: V gene, J gene, D gene, clone size, CDR3 protein, CDR3 DNA. The D gene is left open where the match is weak. The size of a clone is reported for some rows only, either as once, few or many, or as a class for expanded clones.

v_gene: TRBV24-1; j_gene: TRBJ2-3; d_gene: .; abundance: many; CDR3aa: CATSRAGSADTQYF; CDR3nt: TGTGCCACCAGTCGCGCGGGGTCGGCAGATACGCAGTATTTT
v_gene: TRBV7-6; j_gene: TRBJ2-5; d_gene: TRBD2; abundance: .; CDR3aa: CASSLTPGGGRQETQYF; CDR3nt: TGTGCCAGCAGCTTAACCCCCGGCGGGGGTCGCCAAGAGACCCAGTACTTC
v_gene: TRBV7-9; j_gene: TRBJ2-7; d_gene: .; abundance: many; CDR3aa: CASSQQSPYEQYF; CDR3nt: TGTGCCAGCAGCCAACAGTCCCCCTACGAGCAGTACTTC
v_gene: TRBV30; j_gene: TRBJ1-2; d_gene: TRBD1; abundance: .; CDR3aa: CAWSGDTGGKDYGYTF; CDR3nt: TGTGCCTGGAGCGGAGACACAGGGGGGAAGGACTATGGCTACACCTTC
v_gene: TRBV3-1; j_gene: TRBJ1-2; d_gene: .; abundance: .; CDR3aa: CASSPGPPQGYGYTF; CDR3nt: TGTGCCAGCAGCCCCGGACCTCCCCAGGGCTATGGCTACACCTTC
v_gene: TRBV20-1; j_gene: TRBJ1-1; d_gene: .; abundance: .; CDR3aa: CSARDPRGNTGAFF; CDR3nt: TGCAGTGCTAGAGATCCCAGAGGAAACACTGGAGCTTTCTTT
v_gene: TRBV5-1; j_gene: TRBJ2-1; d_gene: TRBD1; abundance: many; CDR3aa: CASSLNRGPVDEQFF; CDR3nt: TGCGCCAGCAGCTTGAACAGGGGTCCCGTTGATGAGCAGTTCTTC
v_gene: TRBV5-1; j_gene: TRBJ2-2; d_gene: .; abundance: .; CDR3aa: CASSLYEGLNTGELFF; CDR3nt: TGCGCCAGCAGCTTGTACGAAGGGTTGAACACCGGGGAGCTGTTTTTT
v_gene: TRBV11-1; j_gene: TRBJ1-1; d_gene: .; abundance: few; CDR3aa: CASSVSEVAFF; CDR3nt: TGTGCCAGCAGCGTTTCTGAAGTAGCTTTCTTT
v_gene: TRBV12-3/TRBV12-4; j_gene: TRBJ2-7; d_gene: .; abundance: many; CDR3aa: CASSLNWVRGDEQYF; CDR3nt: TGTGCCAGCAGTTTAAATTGGGTCAGGGGCGACGAGCAGTACTTC
v_gene: TRBV7-3; j_gene: TRBJ2-2; d_gene: TRBD1; abundance: few; CDR3aa: CASSSQGASGELFF; CDR3nt: TGTGCCAGCAGCTCGCAGGGGGCATCCGGGGAGCTGTTTTTT
v_gene: TRBV2; j_gene: TRBJ1-6; d_gene: .; abundance: many; CDR3aa: CASRRGINSPLHF; CDR3nt: TGTGCCAGCAGAAGGGGAATTAATTCACCCCTCCACTTT
v_gene: TRBV7-2; j_gene: TRBJ1-4; d_gene: .; abundance: many; CDR3aa: CASSPDRANEKLFF; CDR3nt: TGTGCCAGCAGCCCGGACAGAGCTAATGAAAAACTGTTTTTT
v_gene: TRBV15; j_gene: TRBJ2-5; d_gene: .; abundance: few; CDR3aa: CAASRGAGQETQYF; CDR3nt: TGTGCCGCCAGCAGAGGGGCAGGCCAAGAGACCCAGTACTTC
v_gene: TRBV4-1; j_gene: TRBJ2-5; d_gene: TRBD2; abundance: few; CDR3aa: CASSQVPGLAGGETQYF; CDR3nt: TGCGCCAGCAGCCAAGTCCCGGGACTAGCGGGAGGAGAGACCCAGTACTTC
v_gene: TRBV6-6; j_gene: TRBJ2-7; d_gene: .; abundance: .; CDR3aa: CASSRDSSFEHYF; CDR3nt: TGTGCCAGCAGCAGGGACTCGTCGTTTGAGCATTACTTC
v_gene: TRBV9; j_gene: TRBJ2-1; d_gene: .; abundance: .; CDR3aa: CASGRTYNEQFF; CDR3nt: TGTGCCAGCGGAAGAACCTACAATGAGCAGTTCTTC
v_gene: TRBV7-9; j_gene: TRBJ2-1; d_gene: TRBD1; abundance: once; CDR3aa: CAGSSGTGDNEQFF; CDR3nt: TGTGCCGGCAGCTCCGGGACAGGGGACAATGAGCAGTTCTTC
v_gene: TRBV28; j_gene: TRBJ1-5; d_gene: .; abundance: .; CDR3aa: CATVQTSQWNQPQHF; CDR3nt: TGTGCCACTGTACAGACCAGCCAGTGGAATCAGCCCCAGCATTTT
v_gene: TRBV7-9; j_gene: TRBJ1-1; d_gene: .; abundance: many; CDR3aa: CASSLADRLNTEAFF; CDR3nt: TGTGCCAGCAGCTTAGCCGACAGGCTTAACACTGAAGCTTTCTTT
v_gene: TRBV20-1; j_gene: TRBJ2-3; d_gene: TRBD1; abundance: many; CDR3aa: CSASGGQGTDTQYF; CDR3nt: TGCAGTGCTAGCGGGGGACAGGGTACCGATACGCAGTATTTT
v_gene: TRBV6-1; j_gene: TRBJ1-4; d_gene: .; abundance: .; CDR3aa: CASSEGGVTNGKLFF; CDR3nt: TGTGCCAGCAGTGAGGGGGGGGTGACTAATGGAAAACTGTTTTTT
v_gene: TRBV6-2/TRBV6-3; j_gene: TRBJ2-4; d_gene: TRBD2; abundance: many; CDR3aa: CASSYSGGGGIQYF; CDR3nt: TGTGCCAGCAGTTACTCCGGCGGGGGTGGCATTCAGTACTTC
v_gene: TRBV9; j_gene: TRBJ1-2; d_gene: .; abundance: many; CDR3aa: CASSAPGIYGYTF; CDR3nt: TGTGCCAGCAGCGCACCCGGGATCTATGGCTACACCTTC
v_gene: TRBV7-2; j_gene: TRBJ2-5; d_gene: .; abundance: many; CDR3aa: CASSFPQGGSSQTQYF; CDR3nt: TGTGCCAGCAGCTTCCCCCAGGGTGGGAGTAGTCAGACCCAGTACTTC
v_gene: TRBV6-2/TRBV6-3; j_gene: TRBJ2-5; d_gene: .; abundance: many; CDR3aa: CASSLGVVGETQYF; CDR3nt: TGTGCCAGCAGTTTGGGGGTCGTCGGGGAGACCCAGTACTTC
v_gene: TRBV30; j_gene: TRBJ1-2; d_gene: .; abundance: many; CDR3aa: CAWSKGSRGYTF; CDR3nt: TGTGCCTGGAGTAAGGGTTCGAGAGGCTACACCTTC
v_gene: TRBV6-5; j_gene: TRBJ1-4; d_gene: TRBD1; abundance: few; CDR3aa: CASRDRRNEKLFF; CDR3nt: TGTGCCAGCAGGGACAGGAGGAATGAAAAACTGTTTTTT
v_gene: TRBV11-1; j_gene: TRBJ2-1; d_gene: .; abundance: many; CDR3aa: CASSLELDNEQFF; CDR3nt: TGTGCCAGCAGCCTAGAATTGGACAATGAGCAGTTCTTC
v_gene: TRBV4-1; j_gene: TRBJ2-7; d_gene: .; abundance: .; CDR3aa: CASSQPQNSYEQYF; CDR3nt: TGCGCCAGCAGCCAGCCGCAGAATTCCTACGAGCAGTACTTC
v_gene: TRBV6-6; j_gene: TRBJ1-5; d_gene: .; abundance: .; CDR3aa: CASSYPQRPGNQPQHF; CDR3nt: TGTGCCAGCAGTTATCCGCAGAGGCCGGGTAATCAGCCCCAGCATTTT
v_gene: TRBV20-1; j_gene: TRBJ1-4; d_gene: .; abundance: many; CDR3aa: CSASNLRGSRTNEKLFF; CDR3nt: TGCAGTGCTAGTAACCTCAGGGGCTCACGAACTAATGAAAAACTGTTTTTT
v_gene: TRBV9; j_gene: TRBJ2-2; d_gene: .; abundance: many; CDR3aa: CASSVGAEPGELFF; CDR3nt: TGTGCCAGCAGCGTAGGTGCGGAACCCGGGGAGCTGTTTTTT
v_gene: TRBV6-1; j_gene: TRBJ2-7; d_gene: .; abundance: many; CDR3aa: CASSQAAYEQYF; CDR3nt: TGTGCCAGCAGCCAGGCGGCCTACGAGCAGTACTTC
v_gene: TRBV6-5; j_gene: TRBJ1-2; d_gene: .; abundance: many; CDR3aa: CASSTEDTLWYGYTF; CDR3nt: TGTGCCAGCAGTACCGAGGACACCCTCTGGTATGGCTACACCTTC
v_gene: TRBV4-1; j_gene: TRBJ2-1; d_gene: TRBD2; abundance: many; CDR3aa: CASSQDSGGALGEQFF; CDR3nt: TGCGCCAGCAGCCAGGATAGCGGGGGGGCCTTGGGTGAGCAGTTCTTC
v_gene: TRBV10-3; j_gene: TRBJ1-3; d_gene: TRBD1; abundance: .; CDR3aa: CAIGGQAISGNTIYF; CDR3nt: TGTGCCATCGGCGGACAGGCTATCTCTGGAAACACCATATATTTT
v_gene: TRBV28; j_gene: TRBJ2-2; d_gene: .; abundance: .; CDR3aa: CARSPRTGELFF; CDR3nt: TGTGCCAGAAGTCCGCGAACCGGGGAGCTGTTTTTT
v_gene: TRBV5-1; j_gene: TRBJ1-1; d_gene: TRBD1; abundance: many; CDR3aa: CASSRAGEDREEAFF; CDR3nt: TGCGCCAGCAGCCGGGCCGGTGAGGACAGGGAAGAAGCTTTCTTT
v_gene: TRBV7-2; j_gene: TRBJ1-2; d_gene: .; abundance: many; CDR3aa: CASSSTTGLLNGYTF; CDR3nt: TGTGCCAGCAGTTCAACCACAGGGTTACTCAATGGCTACACCTTC
v_gene: TRBV5-1; j_gene: TRBJ1-3; d_gene: .; abundance: .; CDR3aa: CASSGLGGNGNTIYF; CDR3nt: TGCGCCAGCAGCGGTCTAGGGGGAAACGGAAACACCATATATTTT
v_gene: TRBV12-3/TRBV12-4; j_gene: TRBJ2-3; d_gene: .; abundance: many; CDR3aa: CASSSPDTQYF; CDR3nt: TGTGCCAGCAGTTCCCCGGATACGCAGTATTTT
v_gene: TRBV20-1; j_gene: TRBJ2-3; d_gene: .; abundance: .; CDR3aa: CSARIAGRDTDTQYF; CDR3nt: TGCAGTGCTAGAATCGCCGGGCGTGACACAGATACGCAGTATTTT
v_gene: TRBV18; j_gene: TRBJ1-2; d_gene: .; abundance: many; CDR3aa: CASSPDPGPNYGYTF; CDR3nt: TGTGCCAGCTCACCAGACCCGGGACCGAACTATGGCTACACCTTC
v_gene: TRBV6-6; j_gene: TRBJ1-5; d_gene: .; abundance: few; CDR3aa: CASSFEQLNQPQHF; CDR3nt: TGTGCCAGCAGTTTTGAACAGTTGAATCAGCCCCAGCATTTT